The source of this TCR beta chain is a study of shared clonotypes between healthy human individuals (TCRdb year 2020). For the study in its entirety: Two women and a few men aged 18 to 49 years were included in the cohort. For each donor, three plates each were used for CD4 naive and CD4 memory, two plates were used for CD8 naive, and one plate was used for CD8 memory. The study deeply sequenced blood TCR repertoires of five healthy adults to estimate repertoire size and the extent of clonotype sharing between individuals. To increase sequencing depth and limit assay-specific biases, TCR repertoire library preparation and sequencing were carried out by different laboratories using diverse techniques. Leukapheresis yielded between about 0.8 and 9.5 billion PBMCs per donor. What the authors observed across the whole study: Rarefaction of sorted-subset datasets indicated incomplete sequencing despite the large sequencing depth. Because the study included only a small number of donors, the genetic and exposure-history diversity represented was limited. Pairwise subsampling indicated that sequencing depth was expected to affect the degree of clonotype sharing among donors. Compared with non-shared clonotypes, the clonotypes found in all four sorted-subset donors had higher generation probabilities. Estimated clonotype richness was generally larger for naive than for memory subsets. Sampling was limited to blood, and TCR repertoires in tissue likely differ from TCR repertoires in blood. Across a handful of donors, about 5% of naive CD4, roughly 3.3% of naive CD8, under 2.5% of memory CD4, and approximately 0.4% of memory CD8 clonotypes were shared.

This clone was seen a few times. The clone's antigen remains unknown. No base quality values were provided; no much bigger clone lies one nucleotide off. Taken from the germline V gene, the CDR1 and CDR2 loops are SGHVS and FQNEAQ. Trimming takes 8 bases from V and 3 bases from J, and the germline ends sit 14 bases apart. From cysteine to phenylalanine, the CDR3 is 14 amino acids long. Only CDR3 DNA remains: 42 bases, in frame from the first base. Using the deep immunoSEQ assay, TCR CDR3 regions were amplified from genomic DNA by multiplex PCR. Extracted genomic DNA from each cell subset was distributed evenly across all wells of several immunoSEQ 96-well plates, and each plate was treated as a replicate. For sorted subsets, 200 to 250 ng genomic DNA, equal to 25,000 to 35,000 T cell genomes, was loaded into each replicate PCR. Purified libraries were quantified with a Qubit 3.0 fluorometer, sized on a Bioanalyzer 2100, and re-quantified with the KAPA Library Quantification kit. Each immunoSEQ 96-well plate was sequenced on its own single-read 150-cycle Illumina NextSeq 550 flow cell. Processing in the source paper ran as follows. Because only junctional sequences without quality scores were contained in the immunoSEQ output, filtering matching that applied to full-length reads could not be performed. To assign V/J genes and CDR3, sequences were annotated against IMGT germline references using PyIR, a Python wrapper for IgBLAST v1.9. Reads were filtered out if the reads had weak V/J assignments (E-value above 1e-6), no CDR3, stop codons, out-of-frame junctions, or ambiguous translated residues. V3J clonotypes were defined as sequences sharing the same inferred V gene, J gene, and CDR3 amino acid sequence. Percentage overlap between repertoires was calculated by dividing the number of shared unique clonotypes by the size of the smaller repertoire. RTK rarefaction, the Chao1 estimator, and Recon v2.1 estimates of unobserved clonotypes were used to assess repertoire richness. OLGA was used to compute generation probabilities for all TCRbeta clonotypes that the gDNA method yielded from a handful of donors. In its TCRdb copy, this immuneACCESS table keeps in-frame sequences only and misses some clones. Where compared with another copy, unresolved V genes explain less than half of these, and the others have no known cause. That table is the source of V, J and clone size, and D and trimming were worked out from the DNA. This sample gives approximately 1.4 million clones in total; nearly 99% of them show up just once. The ten top clones hold around 0.47% of the sample.

Donors were healthy HIV-negative adults with no recently reported acute infections or vaccinations. Only Caucasian adults living in Nashville, Tennessee, USA were represented among the donors. CD4+ T cells were enriched by magnetic negative selection, after which naive cells were positively selected on CD45RA and the negative fraction was taken as the memory subset. Blood was collected by leukapheresis, and PBMCs were isolated by Ficoll-Histopaque density gradient centrifugation and then cryopreserved in liquid nitrogen vapor phase. Analytical flow cytometry was used to check the purity and quantity of every magnetically sorted T cell population. Genomic DNA was isolated from every sorted fraction and measured by UV absorbance on a Nanodrop 2000c.

This receptor chain uses TRBV7-8 and TRBJ1-5; a weak D assignment points to TRBD1 (6 bases agree). The specimen was naive CD4+ T cells sorted from blood. What this sample's cell subset or site label stands for: CD45RA+ positively selected. The receptor comes from a man aged 25-45 years in good health. The nucleotide sequence is given as TGTGCCAGCGGAACCTACAGGGCCAATCAGCCCCAGCATTTT. This gives the protein CASGTYRANQPQHF. Extended through the reference TRBV7-8 and TRBJ1-5 proteins, this CDR3 yields the full variable domain: GAGVSQSPRYKVAKRGQDVALRCDPISGHVSLFWYQQALGQGPEFLTYFQNEAQLDKSGLPSDRFFAERPEGSVSTLKIQRTQQEDSAVYLCASGTYRANQPQHFGDGTRLSIL.